A selection of T cell receptor beta chains follows, all from one sample in a study of blood T cell repertoires in COVID-19. Generated by immunoSEQ multiplex PCR, the TCRdb table keeps only in-frame clones and is missing some. This table holds approximately 140,000 clones, over 80% found once. The sequenced material came from peripheral blood. Receptor source: a man aged 40-49 years with active or convalescent COVID-19. CDR3s include the opening cysteine and the closing phenylalanine or tryptophan. The order of the fields is D gene, clone size, V gene, J gene, CDR3 DNA, CDR3 protein. D genes are given only for firm matches. A clone size is listed for some rows: how often the clone was seen (once, few, many), or a class if it is expanded.

d_gene: NA
abundance: NA
v_gene: TRBV6-4
j_gene: TRBJ2-5
CDR3nt: TGTGCCAGCAGTGACCCCCGGGAGGTGGGGGGGCCCCAAGAGACCCAGTACTTC
CDR3aa: CASSDPREVGGPQETQYF

d_gene: NA
abundance: few
v_gene: TRBV5-5
j_gene: TRBJ1-5
CDR3nt: TGTGCCAGCAGCTTGGTCGGTAGCAATCAGCCCCAGCATTTT
CDR3aa: CASSLVGSNQPQHF

d_gene: TRBD2
abundance: NA
v_gene: TRBV25-1
j_gene: TRBJ2-1
CDR3nt: TGTGCCAGCAGTCCGCCGGGACTAGCATACAATGAGCAGTTCTTC
CDR3aa: CASSPPGLAYNEQFF

d_gene: NA
abundance: NA
v_gene: TRBV5-6
j_gene: TRBJ2-2
CDR3nt: TGTGCCAGCAGCTTAGCGGGCGGGGGCGCTTACACCGGGGAGCTGTTTTTT
CDR3aa: CASSLAGGGAYTGELFF

d_gene: NA
abundance: NA
v_gene: TRBV28
j_gene: TRBJ2-2
CDR3nt: TGTGCCAGCACTATTGTGCCGTTGACCGGGGAGCTGTTTTTT
CDR3aa: CASTIVPLTGELFF

d_gene: NA
abundance: NA
v_gene: TRBV19
j_gene: TRBJ2-2
CDR3nt: TGTGCCAGTAGTATAGGGACAGTCGCGAACACCGGGGAGCTGTTTTTT
CDR3aa: CASSIGTVANTGELFF

d_gene: NA
abundance: NA
v_gene: TRBV15
j_gene: TRBJ2-7
CDR3nt: TGTGCCACCAGCAGAGGTGGACAGAGCTCCTACGAGCAGTACTTC
CDR3aa: CATSRGGQSSYEQYF

d_gene: NA
abundance: NA
v_gene: TRBV5-1
j_gene: TRBJ1-2
CDR3nt: TGCGCCAGCAGCTCGGCTAGGACAGATTATGGCTACACCTTC
CDR3aa: CASSSARTDYGYTF

d_gene: NA
abundance: many
v_gene: TRBV7-9
j_gene: TRBJ2-1
CDR3nt: TGTGCCAGCAGCTTAGCGGGCAGGTCGAATGAGCAGTTCTTC
CDR3aa: CASSLAGRSNEQFF

d_gene: NA
abundance: NA
v_gene: TRBV18
j_gene: TRBJ1-5
CDR3nt: TGTGCCAGCTCACCACAGGAGGGTTTCCAGCCCCAGCATTTT
CDR3aa: CASSPQEGFQPQHF

d_gene: NA
abundance: NA
v_gene: TRBV9
j_gene: TRBJ2-1
CDR3nt: TGTGCCAGCAGCCTCCGACCAGGTGTGTCAGGTGAGCAGTTCTTC
CDR3aa: CASSLRPGVSGEQFF

d_gene: TRBD2
abundance: NA
v_gene: TRBV20-1
j_gene: TRBJ2-5
CDR3nt: TGCAGTGCTAGTGCCCAAACTAGCGGGGGCCAAGAGACCCAGTACTTC
CDR3aa: CSASAQTSGGQETQYF

d_gene: NA
abundance: NA
v_gene: TRBV2
j_gene: TRBJ1-1
CDR3nt: TGTGCCAGCAGACTAGGACAGTTTACTGAAGCTTTCTTT
CDR3aa: CASRLGQFTEAFF

d_gene: TRBD1
abundance: NA
v_gene: TRBV7-9
j_gene: TRBJ1-1
CDR3nt: TGTGCCAGCAGCTTGCACGGGACAGGGACAACTGAAGCTTTCTTT
CDR3aa: CASSLHGTGTTEAFF

d_gene: NA
abundance: NA
v_gene: TRBV20-1
j_gene: TRBJ2-7
CDR3nt: TGCAGTGCTCGTGGACAGCCCAAGACCTACGAGCAGTACTTC
CDR3aa: CSARGQPKTYEQYF

d_gene: TRBD2
abundance: NA
v_gene: TRBV14
j_gene: TRBJ2-1
CDR3nt: TGTGCCAGCAGCCAAGCCGGACTAGCGGGGCGCAATGAGCAGTTCTTC
CDR3aa: CASSQAGLAGRNEQFF

d_gene: NA
abundance: NA
v_gene: TRBV6-2/TRBV6-3
j_gene: TRBJ2-5
CDR3nt: TGTGCCAGCAGTTACTCTAGGGGACTTCAAGAGACCCAGTACTTC
CDR3aa: CASSYSRGLQETQYF

d_gene: TRBD2
abundance: NA
v_gene: TRBV27
j_gene: TRBJ2-3
CDR3nt: TGTGCCAGCAGTTTCCAAGCCGGGGGGTATAACACGCAGTATTTT
CDR3aa: CASSFQAGGYNTQYF

d_gene: TRBD1
abundance: NA
v_gene: TRBV3-1/TRBV3-2
j_gene: TRBJ2-2
CDR3nt: TGTGCCAGCAGCCAACCCGACAGGGTGGCGAACACCGGGGAGCTGTTTTTT
CDR3aa: CASSQPDRVANTGELFF

d_gene: TRBD2
abundance: NA
v_gene: TRBV6-6
j_gene: TRBJ2-3
CDR3nt: TGTGCCAGCAGACGAACTAGCGGGGGGGCGGGAAGTGATACGCAGTATTTT
CDR3aa: CASRRTSGGAGSDTQYF

d_gene: NA
abundance: NA
v_gene: TRBV27
j_gene: TRBJ1-2
CDR3nt: TGTGCCAGCTCAAGGACGGGGGTGATGGTATCTGGCTATGGCTACACCTTC
CDR3aa: CASSRTGVMVSGYGYTF

d_gene: NA
abundance: NA
v_gene: TRBV3-1/TRBV3-2
j_gene: TRBJ2-7
CDR3nt: TGTGCCAGCAGCCAAGGGAGGGCCTACGAGCAGTACTTC
CDR3aa: CASSQGRAYEQYF

d_gene: TRBD1
abundance: NA
v_gene: TRBV15
j_gene: TRBJ1-5
CDR3nt: TGTGCCACCAGCGCTGGGACAGCCCTTAATCAGCCCCAGCATTTT
CDR3aa: CATSAGTALNQPQHF

d_gene: TRBD1
abundance: NA
v_gene: TRBV10-3
j_gene: TRBJ1-6
CDR3nt: TGTGCCATCAGTACCGTAGGGACAGGGACTTCACCCCTCCACTTT
CDR3aa: CAISTVGTGTSPLHF

d_gene: NA
abundance: NA
v_gene: TRBV27
j_gene: TRBJ1-1
CDR3nt: TGTGCCAGCAGTTTGGAGGGTACAAACACTGAAGCTTTCTTT
CDR3aa: CASSLEGTNTEAFF

d_gene: TRBD2
abundance: NA
v_gene: TRBV7-2
j_gene: TRBJ2-5
CDR3nt: TGTGCCAGCAGTAGACTAGCGGGGAGTGGGGATGGGCAAGAGACCCAGTACTTC
CDR3aa: CASSRLAGSGDGQETQYF

d_gene: TRBD1
abundance: once
v_gene: TRBV6-5
j_gene: TRBJ1-1
CDR3nt: TGTGCCAGCAGTTACCGCGGGACAGCGAACACTGAAGCTTTCTTT
CDR3aa: CASSYRGTANTEAFF

d_gene: TRBD1
abundance: NA
v_gene: TRBV29-1
j_gene: TRBJ2-7
CDR3nt: TGCAGCGTCGCGGGGACCGGGACAGGGCCGAACGAGCAGTACTTC
CDR3aa: CSVAGTGTGPNEQYF

d_gene: NA
abundance: NA
v_gene: TRBV5-1
j_gene: TRBJ1-1
CDR3nt: TGCGCCAGCAGCTTGGCAACAGGGTGGGGGACTGAAGCTTTCTTT
CDR3aa: CASSLATGWGTEAFF

d_gene: TRBD2
abundance: NA
v_gene: TRBV5-5
j_gene: TRBJ2-1
CDR3nt: TGTGCCAGCAGGCAACTAGCGGGGATCTACAATGAGCAGTTCTTC
CDR3aa: CASRQLAGIYNEQFF

d_gene: NA
abundance: NA
v_gene: TRBV9
j_gene: TRBJ2-1
CDR3nt: TGTGCCAGCAGCGTAGGTGGCAGGGGCCCCTACAATGAGCAGTTCTTC
CDR3aa: CASSVGGRGPYNEQFF

d_gene: TRBD1
abundance: NA
v_gene: TRBV24-1
j_gene: TRBJ2-1
CDR3nt: TGTGCCACCAGTGACCCGACAGGGGGGGCTTACAATGAGCAGTTCTTC
CDR3aa: CATSDPTGGAYNEQFF

d_gene: TRBD1
abundance: few
v_gene: TRBV4-2
j_gene: TRBJ1-4
CDR3nt: TGTGCCAGCAGCCAGGGAGGCAAGGGGGCGCACGAAAAACTGTTTTTT
CDR3aa: CASSQGGKGAHEKLFF

d_gene: NA
abundance: NA
v_gene: TRBV5-6
j_gene: TRBJ2-3
CDR3nt: TGTGCCAGCAGCTTTTCGGGACAAAAGTTGACAGATACGCAGTATTTT
CDR3aa: CASSFSGQKLTDTQYF

d_gene: TRBD1
abundance: NA
v_gene: TRBV4-1
j_gene: TRBJ2-7
CDR3nt: TGCGCCAGCAGCCAAGCGGGACAGGGGGCCTACGAGCAGTACTTC
CDR3aa: CASSQAGQGAYEQYF

d_gene: NA
abundance: NA
v_gene: TRBV14
j_gene: TRBJ1-6
CDR3nt: TGTGCCAGCAGCCCGTATATAGATTCACCCCTCCACTTT
CDR3aa: CASSPYIDSPLHF

d_gene: NA
abundance: NA
v_gene: TRBV5-1
j_gene: TRBJ1-1
CDR3nt: TGCGCCAGCCACCTAACCCACGGGGGGCTTGGAAACACTGAAGCTTTCTTT
CDR3aa: CASHLTHGGLGNTEAFF

d_gene: NA
abundance: NA
v_gene: TRBV6-5
j_gene: TRBJ2-5
CDR3nt: TGTGCCAGCAGTTATGGGGAGGTGGAAACCCAGTACTTC
CDR3aa: CASSYGEVETQYF

d_gene: NA
abundance: NA
v_gene: TRBV12-3/TRBV12-4
j_gene: TRBJ2-1
CDR3nt: TGTGCCAGCAGTATACGTGGGGGCGAGCAGTTCTTC
CDR3aa: CASSIRGGEQFF

d_gene: TRBD1
abundance: NA
v_gene: TRBV18
j_gene: TRBJ1-2
CDR3nt: TGTGCCAGCTCACCGGGACAGGGAAAAGGCTACACCTTC
CDR3aa: CASSPGQGKGYTF

d_gene: TRBD2
abundance: many
v_gene: TRBV27
j_gene: TRBJ2-5
CDR3nt: TGTGCCAGCAGAGAGTCCGGGCTAGCGGTTCAAGAGACCCAGTACTTC
CDR3aa: CASRESGLAVQETQYF

d_gene: TRBD1
abundance: NA
v_gene: TRBV6-5
j_gene: TRBJ1-1
CDR3nt: TGTGCCAGCAGGCCAGACAGGGTAGGAGCTTTCTTT
CDR3aa: CASRPDRVGAFF

d_gene: TRBD1
abundance: NA
v_gene: TRBV30
j_gene: TRBJ1-5
CDR3nt: TGTGCCTCCAGGCGGCAGGGGGCGGATAGCAATCAGCCCCAGCATTTT
CDR3aa: CASRRQGADSNQPQHF

d_gene: NA
abundance: NA
v_gene: TRBV6-4
j_gene: TRBJ1-1
CDR3nt: TGTGCCAGCAGAAGGGGCGAGAACACTGAAGCTTTCTTT
CDR3aa: CASRRGENTEAFF

d_gene: NA
abundance: few
v_gene: TRBV15
j_gene: TRBJ1-3
CDR3nt: TGTGCCACCAGCCCCGGGGGAAACACCATATATTTT
CDR3aa: CATSPGGNTIYF

d_gene: TRBD1
abundance: NA
v_gene: TRBV10-3
j_gene: TRBJ2-1
CDR3nt: TGTGCCATCAGTGAGTCCGGGACAGGGTATTTTGAGCAGTTCTTC
CDR3aa: CAISESGTGYFEQFF

d_gene: TRBD1
abundance: NA
v_gene: TRBV5-1
j_gene: TRBJ2-7
CDR3nt: TGCGCCAGCAGCTTGGAAACGGGGACAGTTTTCAACGAGCAGTACTTC
CDR3aa: CASSLETGTVFNEQYF

d_gene: NA
abundance: few
v_gene: TRBV28
j_gene: TRBJ1-2
CDR3nt: TGTGCCAGCAGTATCTCGGAGGGTTCTCTCTATGGCTACACCTTC
CDR3aa: CASSISEGSLYGYTF

d_gene: TRBD2
abundance: NA
v_gene: TRBV18
j_gene: TRBJ2-1
CDR3nt: TGTGCCAGCTCACCGACTAGCCAATACAATGAGCAGTTCTTC
CDR3aa: CASSPTSQYNEQFF

d_gene: TRBD1
abundance: NA
v_gene: TRBV10-3
j_gene: TRBJ2-7
CDR3nt: TGTGCCATCAGTACGCGGACAGGGATGGCAGGGACTCGCTCCTACGAGCAGTACTTC
CDR3aa: CAISTRTGMAGTRSYEQYF

d_gene: NA
abundance: NA
v_gene: TRBV7-3
j_gene: TRBJ2-7
CDR3nt: TGTGCCAGCAGCTTAACAGCAGGGAACGCCTACGAGCAGTACTTC
CDR3aa: CASSLTAGNAYEQYF

d_gene: NA
abundance: once
v_gene: TRBV3-1/TRBV3-2
j_gene: TRBJ1-6
CDR3nt: TGTGCCAGCAGCCAAGCTTCCCCGAGTTCACCCCTCCACTTT
CDR3aa: CASSQASPSSPLHF

d_gene: NA
abundance: NA
v_gene: TRBV12-3/TRBV12-4
j_gene: TRBJ2-5
CDR3nt: TGTGCCAGCAGTTTAAGGGGGTGCGAGACCCAGTACTTC
CDR3aa: CASSLRGCETQYF

d_gene: NA
abundance: NA
v_gene: TRBV10-3
j_gene: TRBJ2-7
CDR3nt: TGTGCCATCAGTGACCGGGACTCCATCTCCTACGAGCAGTACTTC
CDR3aa: CAISDRDSISYEQYF

d_gene: NA
abundance: once
v_gene: TRBV3-1/TRBV3-2
j_gene: TRBJ2-7
CDR3nt: TGTGCCACTAGTCCGAGGGGGGGTCCGCACGAGCAGTACTTC
CDR3aa: CATSPRGGPHEQYF

d_gene: TRBD1
abundance: NA
v_gene: TRBV11-2
j_gene: TRBJ1-4
CDR3nt: TGTGCCAGCAGCTTGGGTTGGACAGGGGGAGTTCAGGATGAAAAACTGTTTTTT
CDR3aa: CASSLGWTGGVQDEKLFF

d_gene: TRBD1
abundance: NA
v_gene: TRBV4-1
j_gene: TRBJ2-2
CDR3nt: TGCGCCAGCAGCACAGGGGCCGGGGAGCTGTTTTTT
CDR3aa: CASSTGAGELFF

d_gene: TRBD1
abundance: NA
v_gene: TRBV25-1
j_gene: TRBJ2-5
CDR3nt: TGTGCCAGCACCTTGCACGGGACAGGGCCCCAAGAGACCCAGTACTTC
CDR3aa: CASTLHGTGPQETQYF

d_gene: NA
abundance: few
v_gene: TRBV6-5
j_gene: TRBJ1-6
CDR3nt: TGTGCCAGCAGTTACTCGAAGAAACAGGGAGAATCACCCCTCCACTTT
CDR3aa: CASSYSKKQGESPLHF